Presented here are 18 T cell receptor beta chains from one specimen sequenced in a study of OX40 agonist ivuxolimab in advanced cancers. Clones were read by immunoSEQ multiplex PCR, and TCRdb kept only the in-frame ones, dropping some. The data contain 150,000 to 170,000 clones, approximately 94% of them singletons. Source: CD4+ or CD8+ T cells sorted from blood, taken in a trial of the OX40 agonist ivuxolimab. The origin of the receptors is an adult with an advanced solid tumor such as melanoma, head and neck, liver or kidney cancer.

The chain combines TRBV28 with TRBJ2-1, with TRBD1 matching over 8 bases. The CDR3 extends over 15 amino acids. Germline CDR1 reads MDHEN; CDR2 reads SYDVKM. Germline trimming cut 6 bases from V and 8 bases from J; bases unmatched to any gene: 12. CDR3 loop: CASSTAGGKVYEQFF. Here the CDR3 DNA reads TGTGCCAGCAGCACTGCAGGGGGCAAGGTCTATGAGCAGTTCTTC.

This clone came up once. The chain links TRBV7-2 to TRBJ2-6; 8 bases are shared with TRBD1. V lost 2 bases, J lost 1 base, and 10 bases stayed unmatched. CDR3 length equals 19 residues. CDR1 and CDR2 (germline): SGHTA, FQGNSA. The CDR3 loop reads CASSLRGPGGPSGANVLTF. The CDR3 DNA sequence: TGTGCCAGCAGCTTACGAGGGCCAGGGGGCCCATCTGGGGCCAACGTCCTGACTTTC.

This chain links TRBV7-9 with TRBJ2-7, with D perhaps TRBD2 (5 bases). Germline CDR1 SEHNR, CDR2 FQNEAQ (reference sequence). Trimming removed 1 base from V and 1 base from J, with 11 bases in between. The CDR3 runs to 15 residues. The CDR3 region has the DNA TGTGCCAGCAGCTTAGGGAGGCACAAGTCCTACGAGCAGTACTTC. Translated: CASSLGRHKSYEQYF. Complete variable domain (other parts from reference TRBV7-9 and TRBJ2-7): DTGVSQNPRHKITKRGQNVTFRCDPISEHNRLYWYRQTLGQGPEFLTYFQNEAQLEKSRLLSDRFSAERPKGSFSTLEIQRTEQGDSAMYLCASSLGRHKSYEQYFGPGTRLTVT.

The chain links TRBV7-2 to TRBJ2-5; D is perhaps TRBD2 (5 bases). CDR1 is SGHTA and CDR2 is FQGNSA in the germline V gene. The CDR3 contains 15 residues. V lost 1 base, J lost 4 bases, and 13 bases lay in between. CDR3 in amino acids: CASSLGGVARETQYF. CDR3 nucleotide sequence: TGTGCCAGCAGCTTAGGTGGGGTAGCGAGAGAGACCCAGTACTTC.

This clone is a singleton in its sample. The chain is built from TRBV6-1 and TRBJ2-3, with 12 bases that match TRBD2. The CDR3 has 15 residues. The V gene end was trimmed by 6 bases and the J gene end by 4 bases; junction bases not matched to a gene: 5. CDR1 MNHNS and CDR2 SASEGT come from the germline V gene. The CDR3 DNA follows: TGTGCCAGCAGGTCCGGGACTAGCGGGCCAGATACGCAGTATTTT. Protein product: CASRSGTSGPDTQYF.

This clone was detected only a few times. V gene TRBV11-2 combines with J gene TRBJ1-6; D remains unclear. This CDR3 has 13 residues. CDR1 and CDR2 from the germline V gene are SGHAT and FQNNGV. Trimming removed 0 bases from V and 9 bases from J, with 6 bases in between. The CDR3 nucleotides read TGTGCCAGCAGCTTAGATCGGGGTTCACCCCTCCACTTT. Translated: CASSLDRGSPLHF. Based on the CDR3 plus reference TRBV11-2 and TRBJ1-6, the full variable domain is EAGVAQSPRYKIIEKRQSVAFWCNPISGHATLYWYQQILGQGPKLLIQFQNNGVVDDSQLPKDRFSAERLKGVDSTLKIQPAKLEDSAVYLCASSLDRGSPLHFGNGTRLTVT.

V is TRBV18 and J is TRBJ1-5; D is uncertain. This CDR3 has 14 amino acids. Germline lookup yields CDR1 KGHSH and CDR2 LQKENI. V gave up 1 base and J gave up 3 bases, with 7 bases separating them. CDR3 coding DNA: TGTGCCAGCTCACCACAGGCAAACAATCAGCCCCAGCATTTT. This encodes CASSPQANNQPQHF.

This chain joins TRBV19 and TRBJ1-5, with a weak D call TRBD1 (6 bases). Trimming removed 7 bases at V and 6 bases at J, with 13 bases between. This CDR3 has 13 amino acids. Germline V gene lookup returns CDR1 LNHDA and CDR2 SQIVND (reference sequence). CDR3 residues: CASTSQGFQPQHF. The CDR3 nucleotides read TGTGCCAGTACCAGCCAGGGGTTTCAGCCCCAGCATTTT.

The V call is TRBV6-5, the J call TRBJ1-1; TRBD1 is a possible D gene (6 bases). This CDR3 comprises 14 residues. Deletions cut 2 bases from V and 4 bases from J, with 11 bases between. Germline CDR1 MNHEY, CDR2 SVGAGI. The DNA of the CDR3 is TGTGCCAGCAGTTACGGGGGGCACGGCACTGAAGCTTTCTTT. Protein sequence: CASSYGGHGTEAFF.

This clone was detected once. This chain connects TRBV28 to TRBJ2-3; 9 nucleotides line up with TRBD2. The CDR3 is 16 amino acids. The V gene's germline CDR1 is MDHEN and CDR2 SYDVKM. Germline trimming cut 5 bases from V and 2 bases from J; bases unmatched to any gene: 8. The CDR3: CASSLPGLASTDTQYF. As DNA, the CDR3 is TGTGCCAGCAGTCTCCCGGGACTAGCTTCCACAGATACGCAGTATTTT.

CDR3 nucleotides: TGTGCCAGCAGCTTAGGGACTAATGAAAAACTGTTTTTT. Encoded protein: CASSLGTNEKLFF. The chain uses TRBV13 and TRBJ1-4; no clear D gene. Trimming took off 0 bases at V and 2 bases at J, with 1 base between the two ends. This CDR3 has 13 amino acids. Germline CDR1 PRHDT, CDR2 FYEKMQ (reference sequence).

The gene calls are TRBV18 and TRBJ1-5; no clear D gene. Germline V gene sequence: CDR1 KGHSH, CDR2 LQKENI. Trimming took 1 base from V and 3 from J, leaving 13 bases between them. The CDR3 covers 16 residues. In nucleotides, the CDR3 is TGTGCCAGCTCACCACAGGCCCCGCAAAACAATCAGCCCCAGCATTTT. Its translation: CASSPQAPQNNQPQHF.

V is TRBV5-1 and J is TRBJ2-2; possible D gene TRBD2, 5 bases. With 4 bases removed from V and 6 bases from J, the gap between germline ends came to 10 bases. This CDR3 is built from 13 residues. Germline V lookup: CDR1 SGHRS, CDR2 YFSETQ. The CDR3, as DNA: TGCGCCAGCAGCGCGGAGGAGGCCGGGGAGCTGTTTTTT. Amino acids: CASSAEEAGELFF. The variable domain in full, completed from reference TRBV5-1 and TRBJ2-2, reads KAGVTQTPRYLIKTRGQQVTLSCSPISGHRSVSWYQQTPGQGLQFLFEYFSETQRNKGNFPGRFSGRQFSNSRSEMNVSTLELGDSALYLCASSAEEAGELFFGEGSRLTVL.

This clone was observed a few times. The genes are TRBV9 and TRBJ1-5, with a tentative D call TRBD1 (5 bases). CDR3 size: 15 residues. V lost 0 bases and J 7 bases, leaving 14 bases between the germline ends. Germline loops: CDR1 SGDLS, CDR2 YYNGEE. CDR3 coding DNA: TGTGCCAGCAGCGTAGGGACATCTCTAAGCCAGCCCCAGCATTTT. Translating gives CASSVGTSLSQPQHF.

The chain couples TRBV7-3 to TRBJ2-7; tentative D call: TRBD1 (5 bases). Looked up from germline, CDR1 is SGHTA and CDR2 is FQGTGA. Trimming shortened V by 3 bases and J by 3 bases, and 12 bases separated the two germline ends. CDR3 length: 14 residues. This CDR3 reads CASSFAQGNYEQYF. CDR3 sequence (DNA): TGTGCCAGCAGCTTCGCGCAGGGAAACTACGAGCAGTACTTC.

The V gene is TRBV28, the J gene TRBJ2-5; 11 bases line up with TRBD2. The CDR3 is made up of 15 amino acids. After removal of 6 bases from V and 2 bases from J, the junction contained 5 bases not matched to a gene. Germline V gene sequence: CDR1 MDHEN, CDR2 SYDVKM. CDR3 sequence reads: CASRDWTSGQETQYF. The CDR3 DNA follows: TGTGCCAGCAGAGACTGGACTAGCGGGCAAGAGACCCAGTACTTC.

The V gene is TRBV5-1, the J gene TRBJ1-1, with D possibly being TRBD1 (5 bases). Trimming shortened V by 4 bases and J by 2 bases, and 15 bases separated the two germline ends. This CDR3 is 15 amino acids long. CDR1 is SGHRS and CDR2 is YFSETQ in the germline V gene. CDR3 DNA sequence: TGCGCCAGCAGCCCTCTGCTGGGGGGAAACACTGAAGCTTTCTTT. Its protein product is CASSPLLGGNTEAFF.

The chain is built from TRBV28 and TRBJ1-1, with D hard to call. Deletions cut 10 bases from V and 5 bases from J, with 11 bases between. Germline V gene lookup returns CDR1 MDHEN and CDR2 SYDVKM. This CDR3 comprises 11 residues. The CDR3 protein is CAITRQTEAFF. In DNA, the CDR3 is TGTGCCATAACGAGGCAGACTGAAGCTTTCTTT.